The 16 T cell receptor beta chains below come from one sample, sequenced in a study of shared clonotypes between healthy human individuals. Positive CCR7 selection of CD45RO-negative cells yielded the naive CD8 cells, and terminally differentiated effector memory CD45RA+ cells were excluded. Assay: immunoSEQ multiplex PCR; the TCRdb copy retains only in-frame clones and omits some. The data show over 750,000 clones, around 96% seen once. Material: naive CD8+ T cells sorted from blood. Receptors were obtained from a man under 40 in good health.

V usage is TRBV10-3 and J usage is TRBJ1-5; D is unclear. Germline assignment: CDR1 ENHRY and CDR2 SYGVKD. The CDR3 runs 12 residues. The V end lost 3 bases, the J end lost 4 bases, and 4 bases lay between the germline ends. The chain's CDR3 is CAISDYNQPQHF. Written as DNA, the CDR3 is TGTGCCATCAGTGATTATAATCAGCCCCAGCATTTT.

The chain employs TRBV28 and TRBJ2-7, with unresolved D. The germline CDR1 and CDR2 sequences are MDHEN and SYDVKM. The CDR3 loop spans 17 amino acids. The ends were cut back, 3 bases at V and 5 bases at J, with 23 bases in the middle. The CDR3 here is CASSLQAGRVPFHEQYF. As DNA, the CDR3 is TGTGCCAGCAGTTTGCAGGCAGGAAGGGTCCCTTTCCACGAGCAGTACTTC.

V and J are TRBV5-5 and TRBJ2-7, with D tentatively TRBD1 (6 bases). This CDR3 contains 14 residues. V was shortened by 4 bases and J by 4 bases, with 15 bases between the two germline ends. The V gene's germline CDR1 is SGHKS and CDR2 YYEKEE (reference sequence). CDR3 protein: CASSTGQVIYEQYF. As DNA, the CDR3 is TGTGCCAGCAGCACGGGACAAGTTATTTACGAGCAGTACTTC.

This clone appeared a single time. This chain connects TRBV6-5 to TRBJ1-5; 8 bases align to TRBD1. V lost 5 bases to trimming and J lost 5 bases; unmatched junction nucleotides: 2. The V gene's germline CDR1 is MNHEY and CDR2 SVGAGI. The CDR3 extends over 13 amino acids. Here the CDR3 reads CASSTGGHQPQHF. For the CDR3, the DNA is TGTGCCAGCAGTACAGGGGGGCATCAGCCCCAGCATTTT.

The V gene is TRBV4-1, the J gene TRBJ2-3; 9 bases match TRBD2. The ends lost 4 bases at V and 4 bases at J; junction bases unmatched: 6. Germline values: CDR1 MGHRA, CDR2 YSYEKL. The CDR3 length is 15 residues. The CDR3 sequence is CASSPSSGSADTQYF. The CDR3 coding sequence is TGCGCCAGCAGCCCGAGTAGCGGGAGTGCAGATACGCAGTATTTT.

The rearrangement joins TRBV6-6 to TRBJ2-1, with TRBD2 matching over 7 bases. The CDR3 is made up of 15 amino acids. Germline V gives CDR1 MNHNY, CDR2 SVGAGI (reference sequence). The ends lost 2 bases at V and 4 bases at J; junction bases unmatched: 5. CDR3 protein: CASSYTSGTYNEQFF. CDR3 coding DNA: TGTGCCAGCAGTTACACCAGCGGGACTTACAATGAGCAGTTCTTC.

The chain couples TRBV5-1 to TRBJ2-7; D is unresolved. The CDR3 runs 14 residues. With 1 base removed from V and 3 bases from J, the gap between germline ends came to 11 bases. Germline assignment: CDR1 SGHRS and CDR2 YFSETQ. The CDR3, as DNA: TGCGCCAGCAGCTTGCGGGTTGGTTTCTACGAGCAGTACTTC. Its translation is CASSLRVGFYEQYF. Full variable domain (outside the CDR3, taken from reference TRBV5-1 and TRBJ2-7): KAGVTQTPRYLIKTRGQQVTLSCSPISGHRSVSWYQQTPGQGLQFLFEYFSETQRNKGNFPGRFSGRQFSNSRSEMNVSTLELGDSALYLCASSLRVGFYEQYFGPGTRLTVT.

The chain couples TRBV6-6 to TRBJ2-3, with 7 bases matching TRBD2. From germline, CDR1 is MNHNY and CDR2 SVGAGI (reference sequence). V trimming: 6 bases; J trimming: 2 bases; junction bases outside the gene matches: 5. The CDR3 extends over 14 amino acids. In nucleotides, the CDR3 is TGTGCCAGCAGCGACGGGGGGTACACAGATACGCAGTATTTT. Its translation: CASSDGGYTDTQYF.

The CDR3 DNA sequence: TGTGCCAGCAGCTTAGGGACTCCCTACGAGCAGTACTTC. It specifies CASSLGTPYEQYF. The chain is built from TRBV7-2 and TRBJ2-7; TRBD2 might be the D (5 bases). The CDR3 length is 13 residues. Germline V gene lookup returns CDR1 SGHTA and CDR2 FQGNSA. V was clipped by 1 base and J by 2 bases, with 6 bases between them.

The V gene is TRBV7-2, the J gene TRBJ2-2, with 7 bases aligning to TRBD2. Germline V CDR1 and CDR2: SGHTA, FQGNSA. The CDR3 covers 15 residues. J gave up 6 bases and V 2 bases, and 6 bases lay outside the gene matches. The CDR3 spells CASSLSVGGSGELFF. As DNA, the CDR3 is TGTGCCAGCAGCTTAAGCGTGGGAGGGTCCGGGGAGCTGTTTTTT.

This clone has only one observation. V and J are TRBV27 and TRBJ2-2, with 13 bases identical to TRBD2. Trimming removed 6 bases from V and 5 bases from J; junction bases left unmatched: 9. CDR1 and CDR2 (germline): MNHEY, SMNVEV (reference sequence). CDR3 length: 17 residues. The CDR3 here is CASSPLAGGPKTGELFF. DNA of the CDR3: TGTGCCAGCAGCCCACTAGCGGGAGGGCCAAAAACCGGGGAGCTGTTTTTT.

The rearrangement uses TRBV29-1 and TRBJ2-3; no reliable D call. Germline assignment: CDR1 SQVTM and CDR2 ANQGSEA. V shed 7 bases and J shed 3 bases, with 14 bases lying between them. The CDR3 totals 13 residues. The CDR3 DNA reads TGCAGCGCCTATGCTGGGTTGACAGATACGCAGTATTTT. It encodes CSAYAGLTDTQYF.

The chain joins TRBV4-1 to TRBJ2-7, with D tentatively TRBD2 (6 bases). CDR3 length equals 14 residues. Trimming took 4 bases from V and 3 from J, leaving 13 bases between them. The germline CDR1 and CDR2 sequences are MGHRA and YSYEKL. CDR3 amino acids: CASSPQMTSYEQYF. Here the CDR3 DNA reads TGCGCCAGCAGCCCTCAAATGACTAGCTACGAGCAGTACTTC.

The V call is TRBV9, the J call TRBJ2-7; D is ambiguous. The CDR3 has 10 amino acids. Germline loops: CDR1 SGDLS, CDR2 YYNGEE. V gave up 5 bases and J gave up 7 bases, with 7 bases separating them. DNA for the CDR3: TGTGCCAGCAGGGGAAGGGAGCAGTACTTC. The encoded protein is CASRGREQYF.

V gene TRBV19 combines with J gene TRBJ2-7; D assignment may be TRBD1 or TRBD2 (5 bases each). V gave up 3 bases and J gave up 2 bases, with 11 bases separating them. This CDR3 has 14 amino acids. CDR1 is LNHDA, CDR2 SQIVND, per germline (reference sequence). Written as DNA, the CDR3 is TGTGCCAGTAGTATTTCCGGGACGCCCTACGAGCAGTACTTC. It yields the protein CASSISGTPYEQYF.

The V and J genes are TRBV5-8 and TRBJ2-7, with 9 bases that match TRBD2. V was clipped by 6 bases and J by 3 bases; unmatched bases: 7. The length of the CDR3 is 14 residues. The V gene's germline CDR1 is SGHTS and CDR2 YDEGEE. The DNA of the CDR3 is TGTGCCAGCACCGAGGCGGGAGGGGACTACGAGCAGTACTTC. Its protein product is CASTEAGGDYEQYF.